Listed here are 18 T cell receptor beta chains from one sample, sequenced in a study of T cells after yellow fever vaccination. TCRdb used MiXCR to reprocess the 5' RACE reads, holding one entry per CDR3 protein. The sample lists under 55,000 distinct CDR3 sequences; about 6.6% were seen once. The sequencing used CD8+ T cells not binding an NS4B(214-222) dextramer, sorted from PBMCs, collected roughly 47 days after the first yellow fever vaccination. The receptors derive from a man aged 18 to 30 who received the YFV17D yellow fever vaccine.

Many counts were recorded for this clonotype. CDR3 region: CASSSSVGTAGWEAFF. For the CDR3, the DNA is TGCGCCAGCAGCTCATCCGTTGGGACAGCGGGCTGGGAAGCTTTCTTT. J is TRBJ1-1 and V is TRBV5-1, with 7 bases that match TRBD1. This CDR3 contains 16 residues. Trimming cost V 3 bases and J 8 bases; bases outside gene matches: 16. The germline V gene encodes CDR1 SGHRS and CDR2 YFSETQ.

This clonotype has ten or more counts. The chain's CDR3 is CASSLAISHVGGRNTEAFF. The DNA of the CDR3 is TGCGCCAGCAGCTTGGCGATCTCGCATGTTGGGGGACGGAACACTGAAGCTTTCTTT. This chain links TRBV5-1 with TRBJ1-1; tentative D call: TRBD1 (5 bases). Deletions cut 0 bases from V and 1 base from J, with 22 bases between. This CDR3 is built from 19 residues. CDR1 is SGHRS and CDR2 is YFSETQ in the germline V gene.

This clonotype has at least ten counts. The V and J genes are TRBV12-3 or TRBV12-4 and TRBJ2-7; TRBD1 matches 7 bases. The V segment lost 5 bases and the J segment 8 bases; nucleotides outside the gene matches: 12. The CDR3 runs to 14 residues. CDR3: CASSPDPTGTKQYF. DNA for the CDR3: TGTGCCAGCAGTCCCGACCCGACAGGGACGAAGCAGTACTTC.

The CDR3 spells CASSFGGDYEQYF. CDR3 bases: TGCGCCAGCAGCTTCGGGGGTGACTACGAGCAGTACTTC. The V and J genes are TRBV5-1 and TRBJ2-7; D possibly corresponds to TRBD2 (6 bases). V shed 2 bases and J shed 3 bases, with 9 bases lying between them. CDR1 and CDR2 (germline): SGHRS, YFSETQ. This CDR3 spans 13 amino acids.

This clonotype was seen repeatedly, ten times or more. This chain joins TRBV4-1 and TRBJ2-3; perhaps TRBD1 as D (6 bases). CDR1 and CDR2 from the germline V gene are MGHRA and YSYEKL. This CDR3 is 14 amino acids long. Trimming shortened V by 0 bases and J by 6 bases, and 10 bases separated the two germline ends. CDR3 coding DNA: TGCGCCAGCAGCCAAGAAGGGGGAAGGGATACGCAGTATTTT. Protein sequence: CASSQEGGRDTQYF.

This clonotype showed up just a few times. The J gene is TRBJ2-3, the V gene TRBV10-2; possible D gene TRBD2, 6 bases. The CDR3 runs to 15 residues. The V gene lost 7 bases and the J gene lost 2 bases, with 16 bases spanning the gap. Per germline, CDR1 WSHSY and CDR2 SAAADI. The CDR3 DNA reads as TGCGCCAGCAAATGGAGGGGAAAGAACACAGATACGCAGTATTTT. The encoded protein is CASKWRGKNTDTQYF.

This clonotype was counted a few times. V is TRBV7-9 and J is TRBJ2-1; no reliable D call. The CDR3 extends over 14 amino acids. CDR1 is SEHNR, CDR2 FQNEAQ, per germline (reference sequence). Trimming took 1 base from V and 2 from J, leaving 6 bases between them. CDR3 DNA sequence: TGTGCCAGCAGCTTAGTCGGTACCTACAATGAGCAGTTCTTC. Translating gives CASSLVGTYNEQFF.

This clonotype was detected many times. The DNA of the CDR3 is TGTGCCAGCAGCTTAAGCGGGTCTGTGGACACAGATACGCAGTATTTT. This translates into CASSLSGSVDTDTQYF. The chain recombines TRBV7-3 with TRBJ2-3; possibly TRBD2 for D (5 bases). This CDR3 contains 16 residues. Germline V gene sequence: CDR1 SGHTA, CDR2 FQGTGA. V lost 1 base and J lost 2, with 13 bases in between. Full variable domain (remainder filled in from reference TRBV7-3 and TRBJ2-3): GAGVSQTPSNKVTEKGKYVELRCDPISGHTALYWYRQSLGQGPEFLIYFQGTGAADDSGLPNDRFFAVRPEGSVSTLKIQRTERGDSAVYLCASSLSGSVDTDTQYFGPGTRLTVL.

This clonotype occurred a few times. The rearrangement joins TRBV7-9 to TRBJ1-2, with D uncertain. CDR1 and CDR2 (germline): SEHNR, FQNEAQ (reference sequence). The CDR3 has 15 amino acids. V dropped 1 base and J dropped 0 bases, with 9 bases sitting between them. CDR3 in DNA: TGTGCCAGCAGCTTAGAGGGAGGCGCTAACTATGGCTACACCTTC. It codes for CASSLEGGANYGYTF.

CDR3 sequence: CASSLSAGGSLMTDTQYF. DNA of the CDR3: TGTGCCAGCAGCTTATCGGCCGGGGGGTCGTTGATGACAGATACGCAGTATTTT. V gene TRBV11-1 combines with J gene TRBJ2-3; 7 nucleotides agree with TRBD2. The germline V gene has CDR1 SGHAT and CDR2 FQDESV (reference sequence). The CDR3 is made up of 18 amino acids. J was trimmed by 3 bases and V by 2 bases; bases with no gene match: 14.

The chain links TRBV30 to TRBJ2-2; 7 positions match TRBD2. V shed 3 bases, J shed 3 bases, and the junction held 7 bases outside the gene matches. The CDR3 extends over 15 amino acids. Per germline, CDR1 GTSNPN and CDR2 SVGIG (reference sequence). This CDR3 reads CAWRKKREYTGELFF. The CDR3 DNA reads as TGTGCCTGGAGGAAAAAGCGGGAATACACCGGGGAGCTGTTTTTT.

This clonotype was detected ten times or more. The chain combines TRBV24-1 with TRBJ2-2; D is uncertain. The CDR3 is 15 amino acids. Germline CDR1 KGHDR, CDR2 SFDVKD. V lost 1 base to trimming and J lost 4 bases, with 9 bases between them. The CDR3 nucleotides are TGTGCCACCAGTGATTTTCCCGCGTGCACCGGGGAGCTGTTTTTT. It codes for CATSDFPACTGELFF.

This clonotype was recorded many times. This chain uses TRBV12-3 or TRBV12-4 with TRBJ1-2; 12 bases agree with TRBD1. The CDR3 covers 15 residues. V lost 0 bases and J lost 4; bases outside the gene matches: 0. CDR3 DNA: TGTGCCAGCAGTTTAGCGGGACAGGGGGCCTATGGCTACACCTTC. Translating gives CASSLAGQGAYGYTF.

This clonotype was seen many times. The chain links TRBV7-3 to TRBJ1-2; D possibly corresponds to TRBD1 (5 bases). Germline CDR1 and CDR2: SGHTA and FQGTGA. There are 14 residues in the CDR3. V was trimmed by 3 bases and J by 4 bases, leaving 12 bases between them. The CDR3 loop is CASSFTPGSYGYTF. The CDR3 nucleotides are TGTGCCAGCAGCTTCACCCCAGGGAGCTATGGCTACACCTTC.

This clonotype was seen many times. The chain uses TRBV2 and TRBJ1-5; D gene uncertain. V was shortened by 4 bases and J by 0 bases, with 10 bases between the two germline ends. Germline V gene data show CDR1 as SNHLY and CDR2 as FYNNEI. This CDR3 is 15 amino acids long. CDR3 sequence: CASSVRPDSNQPQHF. DNA of the CDR3: TGTGCCAGCAGTGTCAGGCCAGATAGCAATCAGCCCCAGCATTTT.

This clonotype was recorded a few times. The CDR3 coding sequence is TGCAGCGTTGAAAGACAGGGGGAGGGAGAGACCCAGTACTTC. Encoded protein: CSVERQGEGETQYF. The gene calls are TRBV29-1 and TRBJ2-5, with 9 nucleotides matching TRBD1. CDR3 length: 14 amino acids. Germline V lookup: CDR1 SQVTM, CDR2 ANQGSEA. The V segment lost 2 bases and the J segment 4 bases; nucleotides outside the gene matches: 5.

This rearrangement joins TRBV4-1 to TRBJ2-3, with D tentatively TRBD2 (7 bases). The CDR3 spans 17 residues. Trimming removed 4 bases at V and 2 bases at J, with 19 bases between. Germline assignment: CDR1 MGHRA and CDR2 YSYEKL. CDR3 sequence: CASSPSRGAQNTDTQYF. CDR3 DNA sequence: TGCGCCAGCAGCCCATCCCGGGGGGCACAAAACACAGATACGCAGTATTTT.

This clonotype was detected a few times. The chain employs TRBV6-5 and TRBJ1-1; D not resolved. CDR1 MNHEY and CDR2 SVGAGI come from the germline V gene. The CDR3 contains 12 residues. V was clipped by 2 bases and J by 7 bases, with 8 bases between them. CDR3 DNA: TGTGCCAGCAGTTACCCCCGGGGTGAAGCTTTCTTT. Translation gives CASSYPRGEAFF.